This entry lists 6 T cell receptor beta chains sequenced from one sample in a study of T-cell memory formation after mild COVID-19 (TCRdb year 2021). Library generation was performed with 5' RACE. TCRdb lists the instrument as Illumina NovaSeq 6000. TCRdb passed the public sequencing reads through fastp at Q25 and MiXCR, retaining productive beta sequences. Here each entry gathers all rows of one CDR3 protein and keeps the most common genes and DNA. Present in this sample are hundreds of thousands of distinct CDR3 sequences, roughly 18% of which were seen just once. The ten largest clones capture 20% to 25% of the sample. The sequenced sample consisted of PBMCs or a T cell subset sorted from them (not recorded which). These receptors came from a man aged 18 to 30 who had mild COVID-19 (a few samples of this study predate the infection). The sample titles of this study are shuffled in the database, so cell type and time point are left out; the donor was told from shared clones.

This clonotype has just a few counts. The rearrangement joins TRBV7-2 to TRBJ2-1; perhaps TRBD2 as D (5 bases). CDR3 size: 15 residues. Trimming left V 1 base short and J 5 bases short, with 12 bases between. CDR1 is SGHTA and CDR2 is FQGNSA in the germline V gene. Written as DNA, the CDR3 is TGTGCCAGCAGCTTAGGGCCGGAGGCACACAATGAGCAGTTCTTC. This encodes CASSLGPEAHNEQFF.

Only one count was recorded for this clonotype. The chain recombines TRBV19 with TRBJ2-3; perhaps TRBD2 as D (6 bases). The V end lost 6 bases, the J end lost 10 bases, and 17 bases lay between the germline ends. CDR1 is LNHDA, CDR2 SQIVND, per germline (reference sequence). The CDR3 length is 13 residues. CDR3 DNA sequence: TGTGCCAGTAGCCGAGCCAGTGAGCGGGCGCAGTATTTT. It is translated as CASSRASERAQYF.

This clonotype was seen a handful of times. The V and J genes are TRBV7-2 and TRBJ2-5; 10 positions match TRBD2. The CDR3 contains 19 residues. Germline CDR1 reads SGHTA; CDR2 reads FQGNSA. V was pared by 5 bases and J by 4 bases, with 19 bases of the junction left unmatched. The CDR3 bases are TGTGCCAGCAGCCCTTCCTCGGGGGCTAGCGGGGGCCCCCGAGAGACCCAGTACTTC. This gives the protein CASSPSSGASGGPRETQYF.

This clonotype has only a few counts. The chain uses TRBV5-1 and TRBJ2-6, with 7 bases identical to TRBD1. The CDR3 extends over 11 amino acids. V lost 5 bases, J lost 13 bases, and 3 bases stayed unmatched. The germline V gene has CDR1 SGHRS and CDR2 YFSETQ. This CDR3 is CASRATGVLTF. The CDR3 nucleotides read TGCGCCAGCAGGGCGACAGGGGTCCTGACTTTC.

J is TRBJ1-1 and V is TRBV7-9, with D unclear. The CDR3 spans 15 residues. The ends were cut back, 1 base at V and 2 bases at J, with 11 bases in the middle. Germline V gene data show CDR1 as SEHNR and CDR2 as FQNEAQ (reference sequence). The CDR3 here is CASSLGRVFNTEAFF. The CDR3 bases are TGTGCCAGCAGCTTAGGAAGGGTTTTCAACACTGAAGCTTTCTTT.

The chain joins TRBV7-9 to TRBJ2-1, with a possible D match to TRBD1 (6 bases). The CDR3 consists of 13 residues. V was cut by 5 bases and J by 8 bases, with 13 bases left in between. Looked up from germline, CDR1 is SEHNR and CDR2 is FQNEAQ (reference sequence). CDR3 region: CASSPDRFDEQFF. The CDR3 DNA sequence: TGTGCCAGCAGCCCAGACAGGTTCGATGAGCAGTTCTTC.